The sequence of this T cell receptor beta chain was determined in a study of cytomegalovirus exposure and HLA in healthy donors. Study summary: An earlier analysis identified 120 million or so unique TCR beta sequences in approximately 170 million T cells.

In the PCR, 60 Vbeta and 13 Jbeta primers were used. Assay used: immunoSEQ multiplex PCR; TCRdb lists only in-frame clones, some missing. Here the sample spans about 130,000 clones, roughly 70% being singletons. While unrecorded immune exposures were likely, the donors were nominally healthy when sampled. CDR1 is SGHDT, CDR2 YYEEEE, per germline. This CDR3 is 13 amino acids long. Trimming removed 4 bases from V and 7 bases from J, with 14 bases in between. The sequence was obtained from a man aged 40-49 years in good health and CMV-seropositive. V and J are TRBV5-6 and TRBJ1-2; the D is unclear. The source material was PBMCs. The CDR3 protein is CASSTTAFSGYTF. CDR3 coding DNA: TGTGCCAGCAGCACCACAGCTTTTTCTGGCTACACCTTC.